In this sample, the clone carrying this T cell receptor (beta chain) turned up once. The data originate from a study of human T cells and chemical hapten exposure. Looking at the study overall: Per-sample TCR yield variation was attributed mainly to small pooled library volume differences.

Library preparation tagged each individual cDNA molecule with a unique molecular identifier. TCRdb passed the RACE reads through MiXCR, listing each CDR3 protein once. Of roughly 80,000 distinct CDR3 sequences in the sample, about 9.2% were seen once. Time point indicated: healthy volunteer bleed at 6 weeks. Total RNA extraction was carried out from unfractionated whole blood. This clonotype was obtained from a female donor in good health. Some clones in this sample may be carry-over from other donors' samples. The material sequenced was whole blood.

CDR3 sequence (DNA): TGTGCCAGTGCCGGGACATCACAACGATTCGGCTACACCTTC. Translating gives CASAGTSQRFGYTF. The chain couples TRBV14 to TRBJ1-2; TRBD1 is a possible D gene (6 bases). CDR1 is SGHDN and CDR2 is FVKESK in the germline V gene. CDR3 size: 14 residues. V was trimmed by 9 bases and J by 8 bases, leaving 22 bases between them.